This T cell receptor (beta chain) was observed in a study of control samples from healthy donors and cancer patients. Only in-frame clones appear in the TCRdb table, and some are missing; sequencing was by immunoSEQ multiplex PCR. This sample has fewer than 60,000 clones; around 87% occur once, and the top ten carry 12%. V shed 5 bases, J shed 4 bases, and the junction held 8 bases outside the gene matches. The CDR3 runs to 16 residues. CDR1 is SNHLY, CDR2 FYNNEI, per germline. Sequenced: PBMCs. The rearrangement links TRBV2 to TRBJ1-2; 12 bases match TRBD1. This clonotype was sampled from a woman aged 55 to 70 with lung cancer. CDR3 region: CASSYTGTGGSYGYTF. CDR3 DNA sequence: TGTGCCAGCAGTTATACCGGGACAGGGGGCTCCTATGGCTACACCTTC.